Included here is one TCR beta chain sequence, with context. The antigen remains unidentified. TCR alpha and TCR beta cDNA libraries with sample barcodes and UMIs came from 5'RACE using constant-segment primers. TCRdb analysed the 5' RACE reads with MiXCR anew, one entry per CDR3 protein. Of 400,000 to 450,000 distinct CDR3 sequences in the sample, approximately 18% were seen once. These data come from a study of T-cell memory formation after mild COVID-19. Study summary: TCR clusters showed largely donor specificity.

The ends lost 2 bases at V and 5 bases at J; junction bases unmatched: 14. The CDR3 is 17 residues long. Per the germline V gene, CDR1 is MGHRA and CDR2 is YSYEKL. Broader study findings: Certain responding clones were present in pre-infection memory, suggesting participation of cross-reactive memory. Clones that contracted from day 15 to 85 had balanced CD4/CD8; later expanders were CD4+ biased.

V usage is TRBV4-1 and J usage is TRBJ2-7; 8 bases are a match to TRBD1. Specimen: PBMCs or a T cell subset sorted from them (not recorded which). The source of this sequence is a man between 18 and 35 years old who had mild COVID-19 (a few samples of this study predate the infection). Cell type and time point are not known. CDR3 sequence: CASSQFQGARAGDEQYF. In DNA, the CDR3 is TGCGCCAGCAGCCAATTCCAGGGGGCGAGGGCAGGCGACGAGCAGTACTTC.